The sequence of this T cell receptor (beta chain) was determined in a study of blood T cell repertoires in COVID-19. Study-level information: Spain, Italy and the United States supplied samples that represented acute and convalescent COVID-19. Sample material is recorded as cDNA or gDNA derived from T cells, B-cell-depleted T cells, or PBMCs.

Authors' analysis steps: Amplification from reference gene primers served as the basis for estimated nucleated cell counts. Clones were sequenced by immunoSEQ multiplex PCR, and TCRdb holds only the in-frame ones, with some missing. The V and J calls and clone size come from that table; D and trimming were worked out from the DNA. Among around 51,000 clones listed, around 86% were seen once. Sequenced: peripheral blood. The source of this sequence is a woman aged 80 or over with acute or convalescent COVID-19.

The CDR3 region has the DNA TGTGCCTGGGGGGGGCTCGCCGGGGCCAACGTCCTGACTTTC. This gives the protein CAWGGLAGANVLTF. J is TRBJ2-6 and V is TRBV30; D might be TRBD1 or TRBD2, each matching 6 bases. This CDR3 is 14 amino acids long. V dropped 5 bases and J dropped 4 bases, with 12 bases sitting between them. CDR1 and CDR2 (germline): GTSNPN, SVGIG (reference sequence).